The rows below give T cell receptor beta chains drawn from one sample of a study of T cell responses to AZD1222 COVID-19 vaccine. Data came from immunoSEQ multiplex PCR; TCRdb stores just in-frame clones and leaves some out. Of roughly 130,000 clones listed, about 93% were seen once; the top ten hold about 4%. The source was peripheral blood, collected 28 days after the second AZD1222 dose. The source is an adult who received the AZD1222 COVID-19 vaccine. The CDR3 runs from the conserved cysteine through the conserved F or W. The D gene is left open where the match is weak. Rows may omit the clone size; those that give it use once, few, many or a size class.

clone_size cdr3_length j_call d_call v_call cdr3_aa cdr3_nt
NA 15 TRBJ2-3 TRBD2 TRBV18 CASSPWGGSTDTQYF TGTGCCAGCTCACCGTGGGGGGGGAGCACAGATACGCAGTATTTT
NA 15 TRBJ2-2 NA TRBV15 CATSTGFTNTGELFF TGTGCCACCAGCACAGGGTTCACGAACACCGGGGAGCTGTTTTTT
NA 15 TRBJ1-2 TRBD1 TRBV3-1/TRBV3-2 CASSQGVAGGYGYTF TGTGCCAGCAGCCAAGGAGTGGCAGGGGGTTATGGCTACACCTTC
NA 17 TRBJ2-3 NA TRBV19 CASSIAVKTVMTDTQYF TGTGCCAGTAGTATAGCGGTGAAGACAGTGATGACAGATACGCAGTATTTT
NA 14 TRBJ2-7 TRBD1 TRBV11-2 CASRSVGQGYEQYF TGTGCCAGCAGGTCAGTCGGACAGGGCTACGAGCAGTACTTC
NA 15 TRBJ2-2 NA TRBV7-9 CASSLAVTAAGELFF TGTGCCAGCAGCTTAGCCGTTACAGCGGCCGGGGAGCTGTTTTTT
once 16 TRBJ1-5 NA TRBV5-6 CASSLSRALEGQPQHF TGTGCCAGCAGTTTGAGCCGGGCCCTAGAAGGACAGCCCCAGCATTTT
NA 13 TRBJ1-3 NA TRBV18 CASSPNGKDTIYF TGTGCCAGCTCACCAAATGGAAAAGACACCATATATTTT
NA 15 TRBJ2-7 TRBD1 TRBV7-2 CASSLYGTGAYEQYF TGTGCCAGCAGCTTATACGGGACAGGAGCCTACGAGCAGTACTTC
few 13 TRBJ2-1 TRBD1 TRBV9 CASSPSGGGEQFF TGTGCCAGCAGCCCCTCAGGGGGCGGTGAGCAGTTCTTC
NA 17 TRBJ1-2 NA TRBV2 CASSERSWSEVNYGYTF TGTGCCAGCAGTGAAAGGTCCTGGTCAGAAGTAAACTATGGCTACACCTTC
NA 16 TRBJ1-3 NA TRBV5-1 CASSLGPNGAGNTIYF TGCGCCAGCAGCTTGGGGCCCAACGGGGCTGGAAACACCATATATTTT
NA 15 TRBJ2-3 NA TRBV6-6 CASSYRVIGRDTQYF TGTGCCAGCAGTTACAGGGTGATAGGGAGAGATACGCAGTATTTT
NA 13 TRBJ1-6 NA TRBV6-5 CASHMSGGSPLHF TGTGCCAGTCACATGAGTGGTGGTTCACCCCTCCACTTT
NA 14 TRBJ2-1 NA TRBV4-3 CASSQGLEGNEQFF TGCGCCAGCAGCCAAGGACTCGAGGGGAATGAGCAGTTCTTC
NA 15 TRBJ2-1 NA TRBV13 CASSFGLTAYNEQFF TGTGCCAGCAGCTTTGGCCTCACTGCCTACAATGAGCAGTTCTTC
NA 16 TRBJ2-3 NA TRBV6-2/TRBV6-3 CASSYTLGGAVGTQYF TGTGCCAGCAGTTACACCCTCGGTGGTGCGGTAGGTACGCAGTATTTT
NA 17 TRBJ2-1 TRBD2 TRBV28 CASSSLTSGRANNEQFF TGTGCCAGCAGTTCTCTTACTAGCGGGAGGGCCAACAATGAGCAGTTCTTC
NA 13 TRBJ2-3 NA TRBV5-8 CASSWGTTDTQYF TGTGCCAGCAGCTGGGGGACTACAGATACGCAGTATTTT
NA 15 TRBJ1-1 TRBD1 TRBV10-3 CAISESPAGGTEAFF TGTGCCATCAGTGAGTCTCCGGCAGGGGGCACTGAAGCTTTCTTT
NA 17 TRBJ2-5 NA TRBV7-9 CASSSSRERFGRETQYF TGTGCCAGCAGCTCTAGCCGGGAGAGGTTCGGGCGGGAGACCCAGTACTTC
NA 14 TRBJ1-1 TRBD1 TRBV6-5 CASSPQGAQTEAFF TGTGCCAGCAGCCCACAGGGGGCGCAGACTGAAGCTTTCTTT
NA 16 TRBJ2-1 TRBD2 TRBV7-2 CASSLGLAVDRDEQFF TGTGCCAGCAGCTTAGGCCTAGCGGTGGACCGGGATGAGCAGTTCTTC
NA 15 TRBJ2-7 NA TRBV6-2/TRBV6-3 CASSYILSPPYEQYF TGTGCCAGCAGTTACATCCTGAGCCCCCCATACGAGCAGTACTTC
few 12 TRBJ1-1 NA TRBV4-1 CASSHAATEAFF TGCGCCAGCAGCCATGCTGCCACTGAAGCTTTCTTT
NA 14 TRBJ2-3 NA TRBV5-1 CASSLESSTDTQYF TGCGCCAGCAGCTTGGAGTCTAGCACAGATACGCAGTATTTT
NA 11 TRBJ2-7 NA TRBV2 CASRVGYEQYF TGTGCCAGCCGAGTGGGCTACGAGCAGTACTTC
NA 16 TRBJ2-1 TRBD2 TRBV11-3 CASSLAGTSGGNEQFF TGTGCCAGCAGCTTAGCCGGGACTAGCGGGGGGAATGAGCAGTTCTTC
NA 13 TRBJ2-2 NA TRBV9 CASSLGASGELFF TGTGCCAGCAGCCTAGGGGCGTCCGGGGAGCTGTTTTTT
NA 15 TRBJ2-3 TRBD2 TRBV18 CASSPSGASTDTQYF TGTGCCAGCTCACCTAGCGGGGCCAGCACAGATACGCAGTATTTT
NA 16 TRBJ1-3 NA TRBV5-1 CASSFDPDGSGNTIYF TGCGCCAGCAGCTTTGATCCGGACGGCTCTGGAAACACCATATATTTT
NA 16 TRBJ1-4 NA TRBV6-6 CASSYTSHATPKKLFF TGTGCCAGCAGTTACACCTCACACGCGACTCCCAAAAAACTGTTTTTT
NA 17 TRBJ1-5 NA TRBV28 CASSLWGILRGNQPQHF TGTGCCAGCAGCCTCTGGGGCATCCTGAGGGGCAATCAGCCCCAGCATTTT
NA 13 TRBJ2-7 NA TRBV5-4 CASSLDRNYEQYF TGTGCCAGCAGCTTGGACCGAAACTACGAGCAGTACTTC
NA 13 TRBJ1-1 NA TRBV6-5 CASGRKLNTEAFF TGTGCCAGCGGACGTAAGTTGAACACTGAAGCTTTCTTT
NA 14 TRBJ1-1 NA TRBV11-2 CASSLSLFNTEAFF TGTGCCAGCAGCTTGTCTCTTTTTAACACTGAAGCTTTCTTT
NA 13 TRBJ1-1 NA TRBV6-5 CASSYSPNRESFF TGTGCCAGCAGTTACTCGCCCAACAGGGAATCTTTCTTT
NA 15 TRBJ1-5 TRBD1 TRBV6-2/TRBV6-3 CASSSNRGGNQPQHF TGTGCCAGCAGTTCGAACAGGGGTGGCAATCAGCCCCAGCATTTT
NA 15 TRBJ1-6 TRBD1 TRBV7-3 CASSLLDRGDSPLHF TGTGCCAGCAGCTTATTGGACAGGGGCGATTCACCCCTCCACTTT
NA 14 TRBJ2-2 TRBD2 TRBV28 CASREGGVTGELFF TGTGCATCCCGGGAGGGGGGAGTAACCGGGGAGCTGTTTTTT
few 12 TRBJ2-1 NA TRBV6-1 CASSDFRQRNFF TGTGCCAGCAGTGATTTTCGACAGCGCAACTTCTTC
NA 19 TRBJ1-5 NA TRBV24-1 CATSDSFEFSTHSNQPQHF TGTGCCACCAGTGATTCCTTTGAATTTTCGACCCATAGCAATCAGCCCCAGCATTTT
NA 14 TRBJ1-5 NA TRBV6-5 CATGLFGPESAQHF TGTGCCACCGGTCTGTTCGGGCCCGAATCCGCCCAGCATTTT
NA 16 TRBJ1-2 NA TRBV24-1 CATSDTAEGERYGYTF TGTGCCACCAGTGATACAGCAGAGGGGGAAAGGTATGGCTACACCTTC
NA 13 TRBJ2-5 TRBD1 TRBV2 CASRGQGKETQYF TGTGCCAGCAGGGGACAGGGGAAAGAGACCCAGTACTTC
NA 15 TRBJ2-3 NA TRBV9 CASSVNPPGGYTQYF TGTGCCAGCAGCGTAAACCCCCCAGGAGGCTATACGCAGTATTTT
NA 12 TRBJ1-2 NA TRBV9 CASSWSTYGYTF TGTGCCAGCAGTTGGTCAACGTATGGCTACACCTTC
NA 14 TRBJ1-1 NA TRBV5-1 CASSLDSNRAEAFF TGCGCCAGCAGCTTGGATTCGAACAGGGCAGAAGCTTTCTTT
NA 14 TRBJ2-5 TRBD1 TRBV5-5 CASSLPGGEETQYF TGTGCCAGCAGCTTACCAGGGGGCGAAGAGACCCAGTACTTC
NA 15 TRBJ2-5 NA TRBV29-1 CSVEIPRGGKETQYF TGCAGCGTTGAAATCCCGCGGGGAGGAAAAGAGACCCAGTACTTC
NA 15 TRBJ2-2 TRBD2 TRBV20-1 CSASRLAGGPGELFF TGCAGTGCTAGTAGGCTAGCGGGAGGGCCCGGGGAGCTGTTTTTT
NA 15 TRBJ2-1 NA TRBV28 CASSSAGTLYNEQFF TGTGCCAGCAGTTCAGCCGGGACTTTGTACAATGAGCAGTTCTTC
NA 14 TRBJ2-1 TRBD2 TRBV15 CATSRVVAGGEQFF TGTGCCACCAGCAGAGTAGTAGCGGGAGGTGAGCAGTTCTTC
once 13 TRBJ2-7 NA TRBV4-3 CASSQDISYEQYF TGCGCCAGCAGCCAAGATATATCCTACGAGCAGTACTTC
NA 14 TRBJ2-4 NA TRBV6-5 CASSYSAERNIQYF TGTGCCAGCAGTTACTCCGCGGAGAGAAACATTCAGTACTTC
NA 17 TRBJ2-5 NA TRBV6-1 CASSEAGRGEWGETQYF TGTGCCAGCAGTGAAGCGGGACGCGGGGAGTGGGGAGAGACCCAGTACTTC